One and the same sample provided the 30 T cell receptor beta chains below, sequenced in a study of shared clonotypes between healthy human individuals. Clones were read by immunoSEQ multiplex PCR, and TCRdb kept only the in-frame ones, dropping some. The table shows about 1.5 million clones, with approximately 98% occurring only once. The source material was naive CD4+ T cells sorted from blood. Subset here: CD45RA+ positively selected. These receptor sequences come from a young man in good health.

The rearrangement links TRBV5-6 to TRBJ2-1; TRBD1 or TRBD2 may be the D gene (5 bases each). The V end was cut by 4 bases, the J end by 14 bases, with 22 bases between. Germline CDR1 reads SGHDT; CDR2 reads YYEEEE. The CDR3 runs 14 residues. CDR3 in DNA: TGTGCCAGCAGCGGACTGGGACCCCACCTCAGGGAGTTCTTC. Translated: CASSGLGPHLREFF.

This chain links TRBV6-6 with TRBJ2-2; maybe TRBD2 (6 bases). Germline CDR1 reads MNHNY; CDR2 reads SVGAGI (reference sequence). The CDR3 is 14 amino acids. Between the trimmed V and J ends, which lost 10 bases and 2 bases, there was a span of 14 bases. The CDR3 spells CATQEGRNTGELFF. The DNA of the CDR3 is TGTGCCACCCAGGAGGGACGAAACACCGGGGAGCTGTTTTTT.

The chain couples TRBV18 to TRBJ1-4; TRBD1 matches at 9 bases. V shed 2 bases and J 6 bases; nucleotides not matched to a gene: 7. Germline CDR1 and CDR2: KGHSH and LQKENI. The CDR3 loop spans 16 amino acids. The CDR3 reads CASSPGQGRIHEKLFF. CDR3 DNA: TGTGCCAGCTCACCAGGACAGGGGCGCATCCATGAAAAACTGTTTTTT.

This clone has only one observation. This chain connects TRBV28 to TRBJ2-5; D remains ambiguous. The CDR3 totals 14 residues. The germline gives CDR1 MDHEN, CDR2 SYDVKM. The ends were cut back, 2 bases at V and 4 bases at J, with 11 bases in the middle. CDR3 nucleotides: TGTGCCAGCAGTTTAGTTGGGGTTAGAGAGACCCAGTACTTC. Translation: CASSLVGVRETQYF. Full variable domain (remainder filled in from reference TRBV28 and TRBJ2-5): DVKVTQSSRYLVKRTGEKVFLECVQDMDHENMFWYRQDPGLGLRLIYFSYDVKMKEKGDIPEGYSVSREKKERFSLILESASTNQTSMYLCASSLVGVRETQYFGPGTRLLVL.

The V and J genes are TRBV5-6 and TRBJ1-2; possible D gene TRBD1, 5 bases. Trimming stripped 4 bases from V and 3 bases from J, with 13 bases between. The CDR3 has 14 amino acids. The germline gives CDR1 SGHDT, CDR2 YYEEEE. CDR3 coding DNA: TGTGCCAGCAGCCGACCCGGGGGGGACTATGGCTACACCTTC. Amino acid sequence: CASSRPGGDYGYTF.

The chain carries TRBV18 and TRBJ2-6; perhaps TRBD2 as D (5 bases). V lost 3 bases, J lost 2 bases, and 8 bases lay in between. The CDR3 runs to 15 residues. Looked up from germline, CDR1 is KGHSH and CDR2 is LQKENI. The CDR3 is CASSPDWAGANVLTF. CDR3 DNA: TGTGCCAGCTCACCGGACTGGGCTGGGGCCAACGTCCTGACTTTC. Looking up the rest from reference TRBV18 and TRBJ2-6 gives the full variable domain: NAGVMQNPRHLVRRRGQEARLRCSPMKGHSHVYWYRQLPEEGLKFMVYLQKENIIDESGMPKERFSAEFPKEGPSILRIQQVVRGDSAAYFCASSPDWAGANVLTFGAGSRLTVL.

The V and J genes are TRBV11-3 and TRBJ2-1; 7 bases align to TRBD2. CDR3 size: 17 residues. Germline-derived CDR1 and CDR2 are SGHNT and YENEEA. V lost 1 base to trimming and J lost 0 bases; unmatched junction nucleotides: 6. As DNA, the CDR3 is TGTGCCAGCAGCTTAGGCGGGAGCGGGCTCTCCTACAATGAGCAGTTCTTC. Translating gives CASSLGGSGLSYNEQFF.

V is TRBV5-6 and J is TRBJ2-1; 12 positions agree with TRBD2. Trimming at V came to 3 bases and at J to 6 bases, leaving 7 bases not matched to a gene. CDR1 SGHDT and CDR2 YYEEEE come from the germline V gene. The CDR3 sequence is 16 residues long. CDR3 amino acids: CASSSFGTSGFNEQFF. CDR3 DNA sequence: TGTGCCAGCAGCTCGTTCGGGACTAGCGGGTTCAATGAGCAGTTCTTC.

V usage is TRBV10-2 and J usage is TRBJ2-1; no reliable D call. The CDR3 extends over 11 amino acids. Trimming removed 2 bases at V and 10 bases at J, with 6 bases between. The germline V gene encodes CDR1 WSHSY and CDR2 SAAADI. CDR3 in DNA: TGCGCCAGCAGTGAGCCGCGGGAGCAGTTCTTC. Amino acids: CASSEPREQFF.

This clone came up once. This chain links TRBV15 with TRBJ1-2, with D unresolved. The CDR3 is 13 residues long. Germline CDR1 is LNHNV and CDR2 is YYDKDF (reference sequence). V shed 1 base and J shed 7 bases, with 10 bases lying between them. In nucleotides, the CDR3 is TGTGCCACCAGCAGAGGACAAGCGACTGGCTACACCTTC. Its translation is CATSRGQATGYTF. The whole variable domain, remainder taken from reference TRBV15 and TRBJ1-2, is DAMVIQNPRYQVTQFGKPVTLSCSQTLNHNVMYWYQQKSSQAPKLLFHYYDKDFNNEADTPDNFQSRRPNTSFCFLDIRSPGLGDTAMYLCATSRGQATGYTFGSGTRLTVV.

The sample holds one count of this clone. This rearrangement joins TRBV7-9 to TRBJ2-7, with a weak D call TRBD1 (6 bases). CDR3 length: 15 amino acids. Germline V gene data show CDR1 as SEHNR and CDR2 as FQNEAQ (reference sequence). V shed 4 bases and J shed 3 bases, with 16 bases lying between them. The CDR3 DNA follows: TGTGCCAGCAGCTGGGGGCCGGGGACGGTCTACGAGCAGTACTTC. It is translated as CASSWGPGTVYEQYF.

With respect to this clone: Other DNA sequences in this specimen translate into the identical CDR3. The rearrangement uses TRBV20-1 and TRBJ2-1, with D unclear. Trimming cost V 2 bases and J 10 bases, with 6 bases left between them. Germline CDR1 is DFQATT and CDR2 is SNEGSKA (reference sequence). This CDR3 is 10 amino acids long. CDR3 coding DNA: TGCAGTGCTAGAAATAACGAGCAGTTCTTC. It codes for CSARNNEQFF.

The chain carries TRBV7-9 and TRBJ1-2; the D is unclear. V gave up 1 base and J gave up 3 bases, with 3 bases separating them. Germline loops: CDR1 SEHNR, CDR2 FQNEAQ (reference sequence). The CDR3 runs 12 residues. This CDR3 reads CASSLDYYGYTF. CDR3 DNA sequence: TGTGCCAGCAGCTTAGACTACTATGGCTACACCTTC.

The chain employs TRBV9 and TRBJ2-3; D is ambiguous. Trimming cost V 0 bases and J 2 bases, with 10 bases left between them. This CDR3 spans 15 amino acids. Germline V gene sequence: CDR1 SGDLS, CDR2 YYNGEE. The CDR3 DNA sequence: TGTGCCAGCAGCGTAGAGGGAACCTACACAGATACGCAGTATTTT. Protein: CASSVEGTYTDTQYF.

This chain joins TRBV6-1 and TRBJ1-2; 8 nucleotides align to TRBD1. The CDR3 contains 14 residues. The germline V gene encodes CDR1 MNHNS and CDR2 SASEGT. V dropped 3 bases and J dropped 8; count of bases not matched to a gene: 8. CDR3 amino acids: CASSDQRQGNGYTF. CDR3 DNA: TGTGCCAGCAGTGATCAGAGACAGGGGAACGGCTACACCTTC.

The rearrangement joins TRBV5-6 to TRBJ1-5; D perhaps matches TRBD1 (6 bases). Germline CDR1 SGHDT, CDR2 YYEEEE. Trimming removed 0 bases at V and 10 bases at J, with 14 bases between. The CDR3 is 14 amino acids. The CDR3 DNA sequence: TGTGCCAGCAGCTTGGGACAGGTCGTTCAACCCCAGCATTTT. Protein product: CASSLGQVVQPQHF. Drawing the rest from reference TRBV5-6 and TRBJ1-5, the complete variable domain is DAGVTQSPTHLIKTRGQQVTLRCSPKSGHDTVSWYQQALGQGPQFIFQYYEEEERQRGNFPDRFSGHQFPNYSSELNVNALLLGDSALYLCASSLGQVVQPQHFGDGTRLSIL.

Only one count was recorded for this clone. This rearrangement joins TRBV5-1 to TRBJ1-2, with 11 bases aligning to TRBD1. This CDR3 region has 15 residues. Trimming cost V 5 bases and J 3 bases; bases outside gene matches: 6. Germline V CDR1 and CDR2: SGHRS, YFSETQ. The CDR3 loop is CASRFGQGADYGYTF. CDR3 sequence (DNA): TGCGCCAGCAGGTTTGGACAGGGGGCTGACTATGGCTACACCTTC.

V and J are TRBV5-1 and TRBJ2-7, with 8 bases aligning to TRBD1. This CDR3 has 13 amino acids. Unmatched junction bases numbered 5, after V lost 3 bases and J lost 6 bases. Germline CDR1 reads SGHRS; CDR2 reads YFSETQ. CDR3 in DNA: TGCGCCAGCAGCTCCCGGACAGGGACCGAGCAGTACTTC. This sequence encodes CASSSRTGTEQYF.

As for this clone: Within the sample, other DNA sequences also encode this same CDR3. The chain links TRBV5-1 to TRBJ2-3; D gene ambiguous. The CDR3 has 12 residues. V was clipped by 4 bases and J by 2 bases, with 5 bases between them. Germline CDR1 reads SGHRS; CDR2 reads YFSETQ. CDR3 nucleotides: TGCGCCAGCAGCCCATACACAGATACGCAGTATTTT. Its protein product is CASSPYTDTQYF.

The V call is TRBV5-1, the J call TRBJ2-7; D is perhaps TRBD2 (6 bases). The CDR3 extends over 15 amino acids. From germline, CDR1 is SGHRS and CDR2 YFSETQ. Trimming removed 0 bases at V and 4 bases at J, with 14 bases between. As DNA, the CDR3 is TGCGCCAGCAGCTTGGCTCCCCCCGCGGGATACGAGCAGTACTTC. This codes for CASSLAPPAGYEQYF.

The genes are TRBV10-3 and TRBJ1-1; weak D call: TRBD1 (5 bases). The V end lost 7 bases, the J end lost 10 bases, and 13 bases lay between the germline ends. The CDR3 totals 11 residues. CDR1 ENHRY and CDR2 SYGVKD come from the germline V gene. The CDR3 bases are TGTGCCATCATGGATAGACAGCGAGCTTTCTTT. Protein: CAIMDRQRAFF.

The V call is TRBV29-1, the J call TRBJ2-2; D might be TRBD1 (6 bases). The CDR3 is made up of 13 amino acids. CDR1 and CDR2 from the germline V gene are SQVTM and ANQGSEA. V shed 7 bases and J shed 5 bases, with 14 bases lying between them. CDR3: CSADSDSTGELFF. The CDR3 DNA reads TGCAGCGCGGACTCGGACAGTACCGGGGAGCTGTTTTTT.

V and J are TRBV4-3 and TRBJ2-6; TRBD1 is a possible D gene (6 bases). The CDR3 runs 14 residues. V lost 0 bases and J lost 6, with 6 bases in between. Germline CDR1 LGHNA, CDR2 YSLEER. CDR3 residues: CASSQEGAANVLTF. The CDR3 DNA is TGCGCCAGCAGCCAAGAGGGGGCGGCCAACGTCCTGACTTTC.

The sample holds one count of this clone. The chain is built from TRBV11-2 and TRBJ2-5; possibly TRBD2 for D (5 bases). V gave up 4 bases and J gave up 4 bases, with 13 bases separating them. CDR1 SGHAT and CDR2 FQNNGV come from the germline V gene. This CDR3 spans 14 amino acids. The DNA of the CDR3 is TGTGCCAGCAGCTCACGGACTCGCCGAGAGACCCAGTACTTC. This sequence encodes CASSSRTRRETQYF.

This sequence joins TRBV6-5 and TRBJ1-2; TRBD1 is a possible D gene (5 bases). V lost 6 bases to trimming and J lost 2 bases, with 10 bases between them. The length of the CDR3 is 13 residues. Per germline, CDR1 MNHEY and CDR2 SVGAGI. DNA for the CDR3: TGTGCCAGCAGACGGCGACAGAACTATGGCTACACCTTC. Protein sequence: CASRRRQNYGYTF.

The chain links TRBV16 to TRBJ1-4; D remains unclear. Germline loops: CDR1 KGHSY, CDR2 FQNENV. This CDR3 spans 15 amino acids. V dropped 0 bases and J dropped 0 bases, with 5 bases sitting between them. In DNA, the CDR3 is TGTGCCAGCAGCCAATCAGTGTCAACTAATGAAAAACTGTTTTTT. This encodes CASSQSVSTNEKLFF.

The rearrangement links TRBV7-2 to TRBJ2-2; D is possibly TRBD1 (6 bases). The CDR3 is made up of 17 amino acids. Trimming shortened V by 3 bases and J by 5 bases, and 19 bases separated the two germline ends. Germline values: CDR1 SGHTA, CDR2 FQGNSA. CDR3 residues: CASSFPRGGRSTGELFF. DNA of the CDR3: TGTGCCAGCAGCTTCCCTAGAGGGGGAAGGAGTACCGGGGAGCTGTTTTTT.

V and J are TRBV11-2 and TRBJ2-5; possibly TRBD1 for D (5 bases). The CDR3 covers 15 residues. V lost 2 bases and J 2 bases, leaving 12 bases between the germline ends. Germline lookup yields CDR1 SGHAT and CDR2 FQNNGV. CDR3 DNA sequence: TGTGCCAGCAGCTTAAGACAGCAGAAACAAGAGACCCAGTACTTC. It is translated as CASSLRQQKQETQYF.

The CDR3 reads CASSLALAVGGTQYF. The CDR3 DNA reads as TGTGCCAGCAGTTTAGCGCTAGCGGTAGGGGGGACCCAGTACTTC. V gene TRBV28 combines with J gene TRBJ2-5; a possible D gene is TRBD2 (7 bases). Trimming shortened V by 2 bases and J by 7 bases, and 17 bases separated the two germline ends. The CDR3 extends over 15 amino acids. Germline CDR1 and CDR2: MDHEN and SYDVKM.

This clone was found a few times. J is TRBJ2-1 and V is TRBV5-1, with 10 bases identical to TRBD2. The J segment lost 6 bases and the V segment lost 0 bases, leaving 3 bases of the junction unmatched. Germline loops: CDR1 SGHRS, CDR2 YFSETQ. The length of the CDR3 is 15 residues. The CDR3 loop is CASSLVASGSNEQFF. The CDR3 bases are TGCGCCAGCAGCTTGGTGGCTAGCGGGAGCAATGAGCAGTTCTTC.